The 32 T cell receptor beta chains in this list originate from one sample, sequenced in a study of CD8 T cells in ankylosing spondylitis. MiXCR, applied by TCRdb to the 5' RACE reads, yields one record per CDR3 protein. The table includes 250,000 to 350,000 distinct CDR3 sequences, 20% detected once. The sequenced sample was blood, either unsorted or a sorted T cell fraction (not recorded which). These receptors were collected from a male donor with ankylosing spondylitis or in good health (not recorded which).

The J gene is TRBJ2-3, the V gene TRBV6-2 or TRBV6-3; 7 nucleotides line up with TRBD2. Per the germline V gene, CDR1 is MNHEY and CDR2 is SVGEGT. The ends lost 6 bases at V and 2 bases at J; junction bases unmatched: 5. The CDR3 covers 14 residues. The CDR3 reads CASRPSGNTDTQYF. In DNA, the CDR3 is TGTGCCAGCAGACCTAGCGGAAACACAGATACGCAGTATTTT.

The DNA of the CDR3 is TGTGCCAGCAGAAACCGGGACAGGGCCACAGATACGCAGTATTTT. This gives the protein CASRNRDRATDTQYF. The chain joins TRBV28 to TRBJ2-3; 9 positions agree with TRBD1. CDR3 length: 15 amino acids. Germline V lookup: CDR1 MDHEN, CDR2 SYDVKM. J gave up 2 bases and V 6 bases, and 6 bases lay outside the gene matches.

This clonotype was recorded at least ten times. This rearrangement joins TRBV6-2 or TRBV6-3 to TRBJ1-5; 8 positions agree with TRBD1. J lost 7 bases, V lost 1 base, and 3 bases had no gene match. Germline V gives CDR1 MNHEY, CDR2 SVGEGT. The CDR3 covers 14 residues. The CDR3 sequence: CASSYFDRGQPQHF. The CDR3 DNA sequence: TGTGCCAGCAGTTACTTCGACAGGGGACAGCCCCAGCATTTT.

The chain links TRBV18 to TRBJ1-1, with 7 bases that match TRBD1. Germline lookup yields CDR1 KGHSH and CDR2 LQKENI. Trimming at V came to 6 bases and at J to 1 base, leaving 8 bases not matched to a gene. CDR3 length: 15 residues. The CDR3: CASSIGEGANTEAFF. The CDR3 DNA reads as TGTGCCAGCTCTATAGGGGAGGGGGCGAACACTGAAGCTTTCTTT.

The chain employs TRBV29-1 and TRBJ2-1, with a weak D call TRBD2 (6 bases). The CDR3 length is 14 residues. CDR1 and CDR2 from the germline V gene are SQVTM and ANQGSEA. V was clipped by 5 bases and J by 0 bases, with 11 bases between them. The CDR3 reads CSVRGTSSYNEQFF. DNA for the CDR3: TGCAGCGTTCGGGGGACCAGCTCCTACAATGAGCAGTTCTTC.

This clonotype was counted only a few times. This chain connects TRBV12-3 or TRBV12-4 to TRBJ1-2, with TRBD1 matching 12 bases. This CDR3 contains 16 residues. Trimming at V came to 5 bases and at J to 8 bases, leaving 12 bases not matched to a gene. The CDR3 reads CASSPGSRDRGRGYTF. CDR3 DNA sequence: TGTGCCAGCAGTCCCGGTTCGCGGGACAGGGGGCGCGGCTACACCTTC.

The V and J genes are TRBV5-1 and TRBJ2-5; D gene ambiguous. Trimming took off 0 bases at V and 5 bases at J, with 5 bases between the two ends. This CDR3 has 12 amino acids. The V gene's germline CDR1 is SGHRS and CDR2 YFSETQ. CDR3 amino acids: CASSLESETQYF. CDR3 DNA sequence: TGCGCCAGCAGCTTGGAGTCGGAGACCCAGTACTTC.

This clonotype was picked up a small number of times. The chain employs TRBV12-3 or TRBV12-4 and TRBJ1-3, with D maybe TRBD1 (6 bases). The CDR3 extends over 17 amino acids. V gave up 7 bases and J gave up 0 bases, with 19 bases separating them. The CDR3 sequence is CASNSRDTGLSGNTIYF. DNA of the CDR3: TGTGCCAGCAACTCCCGGGACACCGGTCTCTCTGGAAACACCATATATTTT.

The chain uses TRBV6-1 and TRBJ2-2; D gene unclear. CDR3 size: 15 residues. Germline V gene sequence: CDR1 MNHNS, CDR2 SASEGT. V shed 5 bases and J shed 0 bases, with 10 bases lying between them. CDR3 residues: CASSPRSSNTGELFF. Written as DNA, the CDR3 is TGTGCCAGCAGTCCTCGGTCTTCGAACACCGGGGAGCTGTTTTTT.

There are a few counts of this clonotype. This sequence joins TRBV3-1 and TRBJ2-4; 7 bases are a match to TRBD1. CDR1 and CDR2 (germline): LGHDT, YNNKEL (reference sequence). V lost 5 bases to trimming and J lost 9 bases; unmatched junction nucleotides: 7. The CDR3 extends over 13 amino acids. CDR3 residues: CASSDTQGSIQYF. The CDR3 DNA reads as TGTGCCAGCAGCGATACACAGGGGAGCATTCAGTACTTC.

This clonotype was recorded at least ten times. The chain is built from TRBV5-1 and TRBJ2-3; 8 bases match TRBD2. The CDR3 totals 15 residues. The junction had 6 bases not matched to a gene; V was cut back by 4 bases and J by 2 bases. Germline CDR1 SGHRS, CDR2 YFSETQ. In nucleotides, the CDR3 is TGCGCCAGCAGCGCGGGGGGCCGCCCCACAGATACGCAGTATTTT. It yields the protein CASSAGGRPTDTQYF.

CDR3 DNA sequence: TGTGCCAGCAGTTACTTCCCTGGGGCCAACGTCCTGACTTTC. Translated: CASSYFPGANVLTF. The V call is TRBV6-5, the J call TRBJ2-6; D uncertain. CDR1 MNHEY and CDR2 SVGAGI come from the germline V gene. The V end lost 1 base, the J end lost 2 bases, and 3 bases lay between the germline ends. CDR3 length: 14 amino acids.

This clonotype occurred many times. This chain connects TRBV12-3 or TRBV12-4 to TRBJ1-2; the match to TRBD1 covers 9 bases. CDR3 size: 13 residues. V lost 3 bases, J lost 8 bases, and 4 bases stayed unmatched. The CDR3 DNA reads as TGTGCCAGCAGTTTTTACAGGGGGCAGGGCTACACCTTC. Its translation: CASSFYRGQGYTF.

The chain is built from TRBV2 and TRBJ2-5; either TRBD1 or TRBD2 may supply D (5 bases each). The germline CDR1 and CDR2 sequences are SNHLY and FYNNEI. Trimming removed 6 bases at V and 5 bases at J, with 16 bases between. The CDR3 extends over 14 amino acids. CDR3 loop: CASSPDRGRETQYF. The CDR3 DNA follows: TGTGCCAGCAGCCCTGACCGGGGACGGGAGACCCAGTACTTC.

This clonotype was seen a few times. V usage is TRBV28 and J usage is TRBJ1-4, with D hard to call. The CDR3 loop spans 14 amino acids. Trimming removed 5 bases from V and 2 bases from J, with 9 bases in between. The germline V gene has CDR1 MDHEN and CDR2 SYDVKM. CDR3 sequence: CASSERATNEKLFF. CDR3 DNA sequence: TGTGCCAGCAGTGAAAGGGCTACTAATGAAAAACTGTTTTTT. Using reference TRBV28 and TRBJ1-4 for the parts outside the CDR3, the full variable domain is DVKVTQSSRYLVKRTGEKVFLECVQDMDHENMFWYRQDPGLGLRLIYFSYDVKMKEKGDIPEGYSVSREKKERFSLILESASTNQTSMYLCASSERATNEKLFFGSGTQLSVL.

The rearrangement uses TRBV7-2 and TRBJ1-4; tentative D call: TRBD1 (5 bases). This CDR3 has 15 amino acids. CDR1 and CDR2 (germline): SGHTA, FQGNSA. V lost 5 bases to trimming and J lost 8 bases, with 18 bases between them. This CDR3 is CASSLSGTQREKLFF. The CDR3 region has the DNA TGTGCCAGCAGCCTGAGCGGGACGCAACGGGAAAAACTGTTTTTT.

This clonotype was observed a handful of times. J is TRBJ2-2 and V is TRBV6-1; TRBD1 matches 7 bases. The V gene end was trimmed by 7 bases and the J gene end by 9 bases; junction bases not matched to a gene: 11. In germline, CDR1 is MNHNS, CDR2 SASEGT. This CDR3 spans 14 amino acids. CDR3 amino acids: CASNAQRQGRELFF. The CDR3 coding sequence is TGTGCCAGCAATGCACAGAGACAGGGCAGGGAGCTGTTTTTT.

This clonotype has at least ten counts. The V call is TRBV6-1, the J call TRBJ2-3; TRBD2 agrees at 10 bases. Per the germline V gene, CDR1 is MNHNS and CDR2 is SASEGT. V trimming: 5 bases; J trimming: 6 bases; junction bases outside the gene matches: 5. This CDR3 is built from 14 residues. The CDR3 loop is CASSRLAGGDTQYF. DNA of the CDR3: TGTGCCAGCAGTCGACTAGCGGGCGGGGATACGCAGTATTTT.

This clonotype was seen a handful of times. This chain connects TRBV6-5 to TRBJ1-1; 7 nucleotides line up with TRBD1. Trimming at V came to 2 bases and at J to 10 bases, leaving 10 bases not matched to a gene. The CDR3 extends over 14 amino acids. Germline V lookup: CDR1 MNHEY, CDR2 SVGAGI. CDR3 protein: CASSYGQGEMGAFF. The CDR3 DNA reads as TGTGCCAGCAGTTACGGGCAGGGGGAGATGGGAGCTTTCTTT.

In its sample, this clonotype was seen once. The V gene is TRBV3-1, the J gene TRBJ2-3; 8 nucleotides align to TRBD2. In germline, CDR1 is LGHDT, CDR2 YNNKEL (reference sequence). There are 17 residues in the CDR3. The junction had 6 bases not matched to a gene; V was cut back by 1 base and J by 0 bases. The CDR3 DNA reads as TGTGCCAGCAGCCAAGGAGTTCTAGCGGGTAGCACAGATACGCAGTATTTT. This codes for CASSQGVLAGSTDTQYF.

This clonotype has just a few counts. The chain has TRBV29-1 and TRBJ1-1; 8 bases agree with TRBD1. CDR1 is SQVTM, CDR2 ANQGSEA, per germline. The CDR3 sequence is 12 residues long. J gave up 4 bases and V 6 bases, and 4 bases lay outside the gene matches. This CDR3 is CSVDDRGTEAFF. DNA of the CDR3: TGCAGCGTGGACGACAGGGGCACTGAAGCTTTCTTT.

There are a few counts of this clonotype. The V call is TRBV21-1, the J call TRBJ2-7; the D segment call TRBD1 is taken from the table without a DNA check. TRBV21-1 is marked as a pseudogene. This CDR3 is 14 amino acids long. The CDR3 region has the DNA TGTGCCAGCAGCGCCGGCGACACGCCTTACGAGCAGTACGTC. Its translation: CASSAGDTPYEQYV.

The V and J genes are TRBV18 and TRBJ2-7, with D possibly being TRBD1 (6 bases). The CDR3 has 14 residues. V gave up 0 bases and J gave up 2 bases, with 8 bases separating them. Germline loops: CDR1 KGHSH, CDR2 LQKENI. CDR3 in amino acids: CASSPPGTPYEQYV. The CDR3 DNA sequence: TGTGCCAGCTCACCACCGGGGACACCCTACGAGCAGTACGTC.

This clonotype appeared a few times. The genes are TRBV3-1 and TRBJ2-4, with D unresolved. The CDR3 consists of 12 residues. Trimming shortened V by 1 base and J by 7 bases, and 5 bases separated the two germline ends. CDR1 is LGHDT, CDR2 YNNKEL, per germline (reference sequence). CDR3 nucleotide sequence: TGTGCCAGCAGCCAAGTACAGAACATTCAGTACTTC. This translates into CASSQVQNIQYF.

The table lists this clonotype with a few counts. The chain has TRBV9 and TRBJ2-3, with D perhaps matching TRBD1 (5 bases). Germline V gene lookup returns CDR1 SGDLS and CDR2 YYNGEE. The CDR3 is 12 amino acids. Trimming shortened V by 0 bases and J by 7 bases, and 6 bases separated the two germline ends. CDR3 nucleotides: TGTGCCAGCAGCGTAGACAGGAATACGCAGTATTTT. Residues: CASSVDRNTQYF.

This clonotype has only a few counts. The chain has TRBV20-1 and TRBJ2-7; D might be TRBD1 (6 bases). Deletions cut 5 bases from V and 2 bases from J, with 13 bases between. The CDR3 loop spans 13 amino acids. The germline gives CDR1 DFQATT, CDR2 SNEGSKA (reference sequence). In nucleotides, the CDR3 is TGCAGTGCTGTCGGGACACTACCCTACGAGCAGTACGTC. Translated: CSAVGTLPYEQYV.

The chain combines TRBV15 with TRBJ1-5, with TRBD1 identical over 9 bases. This CDR3 has 16 amino acids. The germline CDR1 and CDR2 sequences are LNHNV and YYDKDF (reference sequence). The V segment lost 1 base and the J segment 5 bases; nucleotides outside the gene matches: 6. In DNA, the CDR3 is TGTGCCACCAGCAGAGGGTCGACAGGGGGGCATCAGCCCCAGCATTTT. It encodes CATSRGSTGGHQPQHF.

The V call is TRBV10-3, the J call TRBJ2-5, with D possibly being TRBD1 (6 bases). This CDR3 is 14 amino acids long. V was trimmed by 0 bases and J by 5 bases, leaving 10 bases between them. Germline V gene data show CDR1 as ENHRY and CDR2 as SYGVKD. The CDR3 here is CAISESQGRETQYF. CDR3 DNA: TGTGCCATCAGTGAGTCACAGGGTAGGGAGACCCAGTACTTC.

Only a few counts were recorded for this clonotype. The V and J genes are TRBV4-2 and TRBJ1-2; no clear D gene. The CDR3 spans 13 residues. V was trimmed by 0 bases and J by 4 bases, leaving 6 bases between them. Germline V lookup: CDR1 LGHNA, CDR2 YNFKEQ. CDR3 region: CASSQERSYGYTF. As DNA, the CDR3 is TGTGCCAGCAGCCAAGAGAGGAGCTATGGCTACACCTTC.

This chain links TRBV25-1 with TRBJ2-7, with TRBD2 matching over 12 bases. Germline trimming cut 7 bases from V and 3 bases from J; bases unmatched to any gene: 31. Germline CDR1 reads MGHDK; CDR2 reads SYGVNS. The length of the CDR3 is 23 residues. For the CDR3, the DNA is TGTGCCAGCACTGCCCCCGAGGGGACAGGGCTAGCGGGAGGGGGCATCACATTCTACGAGCAGTACGTC. Protein sequence: CASTAPEGTGLAGGGITFYEQYV.

This clonotype was detected a few times. This chain joins TRBV12-3 or TRBV12-4 and TRBJ2-1, with 10 bases that match TRBD2. The CDR3 is made up of 16 amino acids. V gave up 1 base and J gave up 5 bases; unmatched junction bases: 5. In DNA, the CDR3 is TGTGCCAGCAGTTTAGTAGCGGGAGGTGCCCACAATGAGCAGTTCTTC. Translating it yields CASSLVAGGAHNEQFF.

The chain combines TRBV28 with TRBJ1-2, with D perhaps TRBD1 (6 bases). The CDR3 loop spans 14 amino acids. Per germline, CDR1 MDHEN and CDR2 SYDVKM. V was cut by 3 bases and J by 4 bases, with 12 bases left in between. CDR3 sequence reads: CASSLHREGYGYTF. CDR3 nucleotide sequence: TGTGCCAGCAGTTTGCACAGGGAGGGCTATGGCTACACCTTC.